These 6 T cell receptor beta chains share one sample of origin, sequenced in a study of vaccination and CD4 T cells after COVID-19. Their antigens remain unidentified. Treatment of the sample: approximately nine-day PBMC culture with coronavirus spike peptide pools or control peptides (ViraFEST assay). With the Oncomine TCR Beta short-read assay, DNA from cultured CD4+ T cells was sequenced. TCRdb recomputed calls from the PCR reads with MiXCR, one row per CDR3 protein. Of roughly 20,000 distinct CDR3 sequences in the sample, under 70% were seen once. Sequencing input: CD4+ T cells from blood, cultured in vitro. The receptor source for this set is a human donor who had recovered from COVID-19.

This clonotype showed up just a few times. The chain joins TRBV6-2 or TRBV6-3 to TRBJ2-7; D might be TRBD2 (5 bases). CDR3 length equals 17 residues. The germline CDR1 and CDR2 sequences are MNHEY and SVGEGT. Between the trimmed V and J ends, which lost 0 bases and 3 bases, there was a span of 18 bases. The CDR3 region has the DNA TGTGCCAGCAGTTACTCGAGATTCGACGAGGGCAACTACGAGCAGTACTTC. Translating it yields CASSYSRFDEGNYEQYF.

The chain employs TRBV7-9 and TRBJ1-1; D call uncertain. With 0 bases removed from V and 11 bases from J, the gap between germline ends came to 10 bases. This CDR3 comprises 12 residues. CDR1 SEHNR and CDR2 FQNEAQ come from the germline V gene (reference sequence). CDR3 sequence (DNA): TGTGCCAGCAGCTTAGCGGGCGAGAGGGCTTTCTTT. Encoded protein: CASSLAGERAFF. The full variable domain, rest sourced from reference TRBV7-9 and TRBJ1-1, is DTGVSQNPRHKITKRGQNVTFRCDPISEHNRLYWYRQTLGQGPEFLTYFQNEAQLEKSRLLSDRFSAERPKGSFSTLEIQRTEQGDSAMYLCASSLAGERAFFGQGTRLTVV.

The chain is built from TRBV7-2 and TRBJ1-1; 9 bases are a match to TRBD1. CDR1 and CDR2 from the germline V gene are SGHTA and FQGNSA. V gave up 5 bases and J gave up 5 bases; unmatched junction bases: 3. The CDR3 consists of 13 residues. CDR3 coding DNA: TGTGCCAGCAGCGTGACAGGGGGGACTGAAGCTTTCTTT. It codes for CASSVTGGTEAFF.

The chain links TRBV12-3 or TRBV12-4 to TRBJ1-1; D uncertain. The CDR3 spans 14 residues. Trimming left V 3 bases short and J 1 base short, with 9 bases between. Written as DNA, the CDR3 is TGTGCCAGCAGTTTTCGAGCCCGGAACACTGAAGCTTTCTTT. Its translation is CASSFRARNTEAFF.

The V call is TRBV6-5, the J call TRBJ1-6; D not resolved. Germline V gives CDR1 MNHEY, CDR2 SVGAGI. V lost 2 bases to trimming and J lost 10 bases, with 12 bases between them. This CDR3 comprises 14 residues. In nucleotides, the CDR3 is TGTGCCAGCAGTTACGAGGGCAGAGGCTCACCCCTCCACTTT. Translated, it gives CASSYEGRGSPLHF.

V usage is TRBV27 and J usage is TRBJ1-6, with a weak D call TRBD1 (6 bases). This CDR3 is built from 17 residues. The germline V gene has CDR1 MNHEY and CDR2 SMNVEV (reference sequence). V was pared by 7 bases and J by 6 bases, with 22 bases between. The CDR3 nucleotides are TGTGCCAGCAAAGCGGGTAGTAATTGGGGGCGTAATTCACCCCTCCACTTT. This sequence encodes CASKAGSNWGRNSPLHF.